This TCR beta chain was sequenced during a study of PD-1 blockade in classical Hodgkin lymphoma. TCRdb's table, derived via immunoSEQ multiplex PCR, lists solely in-frame clones and lacks some. The data contain 150,000 or so clones, about four fifths of them singletons. There was relapse after autologous stem cell transplantation in every patient, and there was variation in brentuximab vedotin exposure. The material sequenced was peripheral blood mononuclear cells (PBMCs), taken before the second cycle of nivolumab. The receptor was derived from a human donor with classical Hodgkin lymphoma.

CDR3 coding DNA: TGTGCCAGCAGGGTAGGCGGGGGCGTGGAGACCCAGTACTTC. Encoded protein: CASRVGGGVETQYF. This sequence joins TRBV27 and TRBJ2-5, with a possible D match to TRBD2 (7 bases). Germline loops: CDR1 MNHEY, CDR2 SMNVEV (reference sequence). The CDR3 consists of 14 residues. Trimming removed 6 bases at V and 5 bases at J, with 16 bases between.